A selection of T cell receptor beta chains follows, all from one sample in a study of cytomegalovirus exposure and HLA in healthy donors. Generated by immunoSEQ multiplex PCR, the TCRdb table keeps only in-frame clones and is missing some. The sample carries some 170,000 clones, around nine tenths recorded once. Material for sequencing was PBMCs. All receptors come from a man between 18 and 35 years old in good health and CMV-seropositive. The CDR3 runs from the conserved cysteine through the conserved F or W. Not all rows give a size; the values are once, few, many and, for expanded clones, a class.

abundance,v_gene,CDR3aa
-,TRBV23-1,CATPIGGVAF
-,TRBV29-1,CSVPGQGHYNEQFF
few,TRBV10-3,CAAGRQRTGGDGYTF
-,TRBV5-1,CASSLEGQDTDTQYF
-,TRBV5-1,CASSLAGGLRNEQFF
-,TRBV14,CASSQDLGQPQHF
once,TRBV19,CASKDRPSPGADGYTF
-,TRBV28,CASSLGRWYEQYF
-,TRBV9,CASSVAGGVNEQFF
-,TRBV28,CASSQRGTGSSYEQYF
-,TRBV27,CASSSGYGYTF
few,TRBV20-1,CSATVSYEQYF
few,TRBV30,CAWSSRPDYGYTF
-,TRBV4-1,CASSQGPGTDTQYF
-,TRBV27,CASSLTGGYNEQFF
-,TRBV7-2,CASSLGTFYGYTF
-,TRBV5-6,CASTRAGSYNSPLHF
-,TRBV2,CASGGLEGQFF
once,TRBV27,CASSQLAGAYEQYF
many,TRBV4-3,CASSQDLRQGNNEKLFF
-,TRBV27,CASRRGGTSGANVLTF
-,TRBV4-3,CASSQDPYFADPRGANVLTF
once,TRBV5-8,CASSPGLAVSTDTQYF
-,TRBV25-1,CASSRSGVIADTQYF
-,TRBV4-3,CASSPSWTPDTEAFF
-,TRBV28,CASSSAGTGLYEQYF
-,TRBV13,CASSLWTSPEQYF
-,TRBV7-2,CASSLSGGTDTQYF
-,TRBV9,CASSAGTSGGPSTDTQYF
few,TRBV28,CASSLPDRRSYGYTF
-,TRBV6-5,CASRPNFYEQYF
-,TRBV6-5,CASSSGTGPYRSYTF
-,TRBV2,CASSESLSGDEKLFF
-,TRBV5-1,CASSRAQETQYF
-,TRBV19,CASSIWGRDYGYTF
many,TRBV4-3,CASSQEGDGLGEQFF
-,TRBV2,CASSNPQGYGYTF
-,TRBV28,CASSSDSKSSYEQYF
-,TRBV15,CATSMRGVMYEQYF
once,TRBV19,CASSIGAGASHYEQYF
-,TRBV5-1,CASSVDRLGSYEQYF
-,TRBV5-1,CASSFTGGTYEQYF
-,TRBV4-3,CASSQEFTIAASTDTQYF
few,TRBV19,CATMNRGAGTEAFF
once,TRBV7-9,CASSPKGLLATNEQFF
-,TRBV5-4,CASSSFGQGADTEAFF
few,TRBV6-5,CASSYSGLNYEQYF
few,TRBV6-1,CASNSRTRETQYF
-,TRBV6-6,CASRPTDREPYEQYF
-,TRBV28,CASSIPGQPRTEAFF
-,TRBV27,CASRSFGTSVQETQYF
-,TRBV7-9,CASSLVVQGRNEQFF
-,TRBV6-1,CASSDEQGPYNEQFF
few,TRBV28,CAASMNRVNGGYTF